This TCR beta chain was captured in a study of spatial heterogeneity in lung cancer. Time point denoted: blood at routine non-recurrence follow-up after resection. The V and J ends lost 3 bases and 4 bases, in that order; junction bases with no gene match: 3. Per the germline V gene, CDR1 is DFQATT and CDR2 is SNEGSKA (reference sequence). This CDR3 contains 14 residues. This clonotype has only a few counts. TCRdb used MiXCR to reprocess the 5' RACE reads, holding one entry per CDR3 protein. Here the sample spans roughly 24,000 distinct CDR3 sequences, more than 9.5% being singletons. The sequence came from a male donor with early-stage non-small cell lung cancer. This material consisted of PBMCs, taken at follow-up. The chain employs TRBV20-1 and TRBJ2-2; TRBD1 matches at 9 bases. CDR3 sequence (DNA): TGCAGTGCTAGTGGGACAGGGCCCACCGGGGAGCTGTTTTTT. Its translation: CSASGTGPTGELFF.